What follows are 15 T cell receptor beta chains derived from one specimen sequenced in a study of T cells after yellow fever vaccination. TCRdb analysed the 5' RACE reads with MiXCR anew, one entry per CDR3 protein. The sample gives 250,000 to 350,000 distinct CDR3 sequences, around 10% of which show up once; 3% to 3.5% is in the top ten. Sequencing was performed on CD4+ T cells sorted from PBMCs, taken 5 days after the yellow fever booster vaccination. Receptors were obtained from a man aged 18 to 30 who received the YFV17D yellow fever vaccine.

This clonotype was counted at least ten times. This rearrangement joins TRBV7-3 to TRBJ2-1, with 8 bases identical to TRBD2. The germline V gene encodes CDR1 SGHTA and CDR2 FQGTGA. This CDR3 spans 13 amino acids. V lost 7 bases to trimming and J lost 8 bases; unmatched junction nucleotides: 7. This CDR3 is CASTGGGLHEQFF. The CDR3 region has the DNA TGTGCCAGCACCGGCGGGGGGTTACATGAGCAGTTCTTC.

This clonotype was detected ten times or more. V gene TRBV10-3 combines with J gene TRBJ1-1; no definite D call. The CDR3 extends over 16 amino acids. V was cut by 3 bases and J by 11 bases, with 25 bases left in between. Germline lookup yields CDR1 ENHRY and CDR2 SYGVKD. The CDR3, as DNA: TGTGCCATCAGTGACCCGGCTTATGACACCCAGGAAATGGCTTTCTTT. As protein: CAISDPAYDTQEMAFF.

This clonotype has ten or more counts. The chain uses TRBV4-1 and TRBJ1-1; no clear D gene. Germline loops: CDR1 MGHRA, CDR2 YSYEKL. Trimming left V 6 bases short and J 5 bases short, with 16 bases between. The CDR3 is 14 residues long. The CDR3 here is CASRGPLRGTEAFF. DNA of the CDR3: TGCGCCAGCAGAGGGCCCCTCCGTGGAACTGAAGCTTTCTTT.

The chain joins TRBV6-6 to TRBJ2-5; 11 bases match TRBD2. V was clipped by 5 bases and J by 0 bases; unmatched bases: 8. This CDR3 contains 17 residues. Germline CDR1 reads MNHNY; CDR2 reads SVGAGI (reference sequence). This CDR3 is CASSLGSSGGYQETQYF. The CDR3 DNA sequence: TGTGCCAGCAGTCTCGGCTCTAGCGGGGGGTACCAAGAGACCCAGTACTTC.

This clonotype was detected only a few times. This chain connects TRBV11-2 to TRBJ2-6; D remains ambiguous. This CDR3 comprises 15 residues. CDR1 SGHAT and CDR2 FQNNGV come from the germline V gene. V gave up 6 bases and J gave up 1 base, with 10 bases separating them. The CDR3 is CASREPGSGANVLTF. CDR3 nucleotide sequence: TGTGCCAGCAGGGAGCCAGGTTCTGGGGCCAACGTCCTGACTTTC.

This clonotype was observed at least ten times. The rearrangement links TRBV20-1 to TRBJ2-3; 8 bases line up with TRBD2. Trimming took 6 bases from V and 6 from J; bases not matched to a gene: 8. The V gene's germline CDR1 is DFQATT and CDR2 SNEGSKA (reference sequence). CDR3 size: 13 residues. CDR3 nucleotide sequence: TGCAGTGCCCCGGGACTAGTTCTCGATACGCAGTATTTT. This codes for CSAPGLVLDTQYF.

This clonotype was recorded at least ten times. One end of the junction is discordant with germline, which a read error may explain. This chain joins TRBV5-1 and TRBJ2-6; D unclear. The CDR3 totals 14 residues. The V gene's germline CDR1 is SGHRS and CDR2 YFSETQ. The CDR3 nucleotides are TGTGCCAGCAGTGCGAGCTCTGGGGCCAACGTCCTGACTTTC. Its translation: CASSASSGANVLTF.

This chain links TRBV15 with TRBJ1-2; D possibly corresponds to TRBD1 (6 bases). Germline values: CDR1 LNHNV, CDR2 YYDKDF (reference sequence). V was pared by 0 bases and J by 4 bases, with 18 bases between. CDR3 length: 17 residues. The DNA for the CDR3 is TGTGCCACCAGCAGAGATGGGGGCTGGCCAGTGATCTATGGCTACACCTTC. It yields the protein CATSRDGGWPVIYGYTF.

The table lists this clonotype with many counts. CDR3: CASSLDGLANEQFF. The DNA of the CDR3 is TGCGCCAGCAGCTTGGACGGCCTAGCCAATGAGCAGTTCTTC. The V and J genes are TRBV5-1 and TRBJ2-1; weak D call: TRBD2 (5 bases). V was shortened by 0 bases and J by 6 bases, with 10 bases between the two germline ends. Looked up from germline, CDR1 is SGHRS and CDR2 is YFSETQ. The CDR3 is made up of 14 amino acids.

The genes are TRBV2 and TRBJ1-2; D is unclear. The CDR3 runs to 14 residues. V dropped 4 bases and J dropped 8 bases, with 17 bases sitting between them. Looked up from germline, CDR1 is SNHLY and CDR2 is FYNNEI. The CDR3 is CASSATGPWEGYTF. CDR3 DNA: TGTGCCAGCAGTGCTACGGGCCCCTGGGAGGGCTACACCTTC.

This chain uses TRBV7-3 with TRBJ2-1, with D perhaps matching TRBD2 (6 bases). This CDR3 spans 14 amino acids. V was pared by 5 bases and J by 4 bases, with 12 bases between. Germline V CDR1 and CDR2: SGHTA, FQGTGA. The CDR3 DNA follows: TGTGCCAGCAGCGCAACCGGGGGATACAATGAGCAGTTCTTC. Translation gives CASSATGGYNEQFF.

The CDR3, as DNA: TGTGCTAGTGGGCGAGACAGGGTGAACACTGAAGCTTTCTTT. Protein: CASGRDRVNTEAFF. V is TRBV12-5 and J is TRBJ1-1; 7 positions agree with TRBD1. The germline V gene encodes CDR1 LGHNT and CDR2 FRNRAP. Trimming removed 6 bases from V and 0 bases from J; junction bases left unmatched: 4. There are 14 residues in the CDR3.

The rearrangement uses TRBV29-1 and TRBJ1-5; tentative D call: TRBD1 (5 bases). The V end lost 4 bases, the J end lost 0 bases, and 10 bases lay between the germline ends. CDR3 size: 14 residues. CDR1 SQVTM and CDR2 ANQGSEA come from the germline V gene. The CDR3 spells CSVVLGDSNQPQHF. The CDR3 DNA is TGCAGCGTTGTTCTGGGGGATAGCAATCAGCCCCAGCATTTT.

This clonotype was recorded at least ten times. The rearrangement joins TRBV12-3 or TRBV12-4 to TRBJ2-3, with 12 bases lining up with TRBD2. CDR3 length: 16 residues. V lost 6 bases and J lost 2; bases outside the gene matches: 6. This CDR3 reads CASSRTSGGYTDTQYF. CDR3 in DNA: TGTGCCAGCAGCCGCACTAGCGGGGGGTACACAGATACGCAGTATTTT.

At least ten counts were recorded for this clonotype. This sequence joins TRBV5-1 and TRBJ2-5; no reliable D call. The V gene's germline CDR1 is SGHRS and CDR2 YFSETQ. The CDR3 contains 14 residues. Deletions cut 0 bases from V and 3 bases from J, with 9 bases between. CDR3 protein: CASSLAAGKETQYF. Here the CDR3 DNA reads TGCGCCAGCAGCTTGGCCGCAGGAAAAGAGACCCAGTACTTC.